These T cell receptor beta chains were read from a single sample in a study of T cells in tuberculosis. TCRdb's table, derived via immunoSEQ multiplex PCR, lists solely in-frame clones and lacks some. The table has more than 30,000 clones, around 92% seen once. Material for sequencing was PBMCs. The receptors here all came from a donor between 5 and 29 years old with latent tuberculosis or without tuberculosis infection. Some clones in this sample may be carry-over from other donors' samples. The CDR3 runs from the conserved cysteine through the conserved F or W. Fields, in order: clone size, D gene, J gene, V gene, CDR3 DNA, CDR3 protein. The D gene is left open where the match is weak. Expanded clones are given a class, and other clones once, few, many or no size at all.

abundance: -; d_gene: -; j_gene: TRBJ2-3; v_gene: TRBV19; CDR3nt: TGTGCCAGTAGGGGGCTGGGAGATACGCAGTATTTT; CDR3aa: CASRGLGDTQYF
abundance: -; d_gene: -; j_gene: TRBJ2-1; v_gene: TRBV10-3; CDR3nt: TGTGCCATCAGGCTGACAGAACGGAATGAGCAGTTCTTC; CDR3aa: CAIRLTERNEQFF
abundance: -; d_gene: TRBD2; j_gene: TRBJ2-3; v_gene: TRBV5-6; CDR3nt: TGTGCCAGCAGCTTCTCTAGCGGGGGGACAGATACGCAGTATTTT; CDR3aa: CASSFSSGGTDTQYF
abundance: -; d_gene: TRBD2; j_gene: TRBJ2-1; v_gene: TRBV9; CDR3nt: TGTGCCAGCAGCGGGCATAGCGGGAGCTCCTACAATGAGCAGTTCTTC; CDR3aa: CASSGHSGSSYNEQFF
abundance: -; d_gene: -; j_gene: TRBJ1-2; v_gene: TRBV7-9; CDR3nt: TGTGCCAGCAGCCGAGGACAGTTTACTCAATATGGCTACACCTTC; CDR3aa: CASSRGQFTQYGYTF
abundance: -; d_gene: TRBD1; j_gene: TRBJ1-5; v_gene: TRBV13; CDR3nt: TGTGCCAGCAGCTTAGACAGGGGAGCGGGCAATCAGCCCCAGCATTTT; CDR3aa: CASSLDRGAGNQPQHF
abundance: -; d_gene: TRBD1; j_gene: TRBJ1-2; v_gene: TRBV6-6; CDR3nt: TGTGCCAGCAGACCGGACAGGGAACTAAACTATGGCTACACCTTC; CDR3aa: CASRPDRELNYGYTF
abundance: -; d_gene: -; j_gene: TRBJ1-6; v_gene: TRBV6-6; CDR3nt: TGTGCCAGCAGTCCCGACAGTCTCAATTCACCCCTCCACTTT; CDR3aa: CASSPDSLNSPLHF
abundance: -; d_gene: TRBD2; j_gene: TRBJ2-5; v_gene: TRBV4-3; CDR3nt: TGCGCCAGCAGCCACGGACTAGCGGGGGACCAAGAGACCCAGTACTTC; CDR3aa: CASSHGLAGDQETQYF
abundance: -; d_gene: TRBD1; j_gene: TRBJ1-3; v_gene: TRBV27; CDR3nt: TGTGCCAGCAGTTTGGGACAGTATGGAAACACCATATATTTT; CDR3aa: CASSLGQYGNTIYF
abundance: -; d_gene: -; j_gene: TRBJ2-2; v_gene: TRBV18; CDR3nt: TGTGCCAGCTCACCAGGCAACACCGGGGAGCTGTTTTTT; CDR3aa: CASSPGNTGELFF
abundance: -; d_gene: -; j_gene: TRBJ1-1; v_gene: TRBV6-1; CDR3nt: TGTGCCAGCAGTGACCCCAGGGTGGGCACTGAAGCTTTCTTT; CDR3aa: CASSDPRVGTEAFF
abundance: -; d_gene: -; j_gene: TRBJ1-1; v_gene: TRBV27; CDR3nt: TGTGCCAGCAGCCCTATTCCCCGGGGATTGAACACTGAAGCTTTCTTT; CDR3aa: CASSPIPRGLNTEAFF
abundance: -; d_gene: TRBD1; j_gene: TRBJ1-2; v_gene: TRBV29-1; CDR3nt: TGCAGCGTCTCGGACAGGACTAACTATGGCTACACCTTC; CDR3aa: CSVSDRTNYGYTF
abundance: -; d_gene: TRBD1; j_gene: TRBJ2-2; v_gene: TRBV18; CDR3nt: TGTGCCAGCTCACCCCGAGGACAGGACACCGGGGAGCTGTTTTTT; CDR3aa: CASSPRGQDTGELFF
abundance: -; d_gene: TRBD2; j_gene: TRBJ2-1; v_gene: TRBV7-2; CDR3nt: TGTGCCAGCAGCCGGACTAGCGGGGGTTCTGAGCAGTTCTTC; CDR3aa: CASSRTSGGSEQFF
abundance: -; d_gene: TRBD1; j_gene: TRBJ2-2; v_gene: TRBV5-1; CDR3nt: TGCGCCAGCAGCTTGGACGGACAGGGGGACACCGGGGAGCTGTTTTTT; CDR3aa: CASSLDGQGDTGELFF
abundance: -; d_gene: TRBD1; j_gene: TRBJ2-1; v_gene: TRBV11-2; CDR3nt: TGTGCCAGCAGCCGAGGACAGGGGGCGAATGAGCAGTTCTTC; CDR3aa: CASSRGQGANEQFF
abundance: once; d_gene: TRBD1; j_gene: TRBJ2-3; v_gene: TRBV18; CDR3nt: TGTGCCAGCTCACCAAATTCCGACAGGGTTACAGATACGCAGTATTTT; CDR3aa: CASSPNSDRVTDTQYF
abundance: -; d_gene: -; j_gene: TRBJ1-5; v_gene: TRBV5-1; CDR3nt: TGCGCCAGCAGCTTGGTCGGAGCCAGCAATCAGCCCCAGCATTTT; CDR3aa: CASSLVGASNQPQHF
abundance: -; d_gene: TRBD1; j_gene: TRBJ1-2; v_gene: TRBV7-2; CDR3nt: TGTGCCAGCAGCTTAGGGGGACAGATCTATGGCTACACCTTC; CDR3aa: CASSLGGQIYGYTF
abundance: -; d_gene: TRBD2; j_gene: TRBJ2-3; v_gene: TRBV5-1; CDR3nt: TGCGCCAGCAGCTTGCGACTAGCGGGGGGCCTCGATCGAGATACGCAGTATTTT; CDR3aa: CASSLRLAGGLDRDTQYF
abundance: once; d_gene: TRBD1; j_gene: TRBJ2-1; v_gene: TRBV4-3; CDR3nt: TGCGCCAGCAGCCAAGGCCGGGACAGGGGCAATGAGCAGTTCTTC; CDR3aa: CASSQGRDRGNEQFF
abundance: -; d_gene: -; j_gene: TRBJ2-6; v_gene: TRBV6-1; CDR3nt: TGTGCCAGCAGTGGCGGGGTGCCGGGGGGGGCCAACGTCCTGACTTTC; CDR3aa: CASSGGVPGGANVLTF
abundance: few; d_gene: -; j_gene: TRBJ2-4; v_gene: TRBV5-6; CDR3nt: TGTGCCAGCAGCTTGGCAGGGCGGACCAAAAACATTCAGTACTTC; CDR3aa: CASSLAGRTKNIQYF
abundance: -; d_gene: -; j_gene: TRBJ2-3; v_gene: TRBV5-1; CDR3nt: TGCGCCAGCAGCTTGGTGCCGGTTAGCACAGATACGCAGTATTTT; CDR3aa: CASSLVPVSTDTQYF
abundance: -; d_gene: -; j_gene: TRBJ1-1; v_gene: TRBV6-5; CDR3nt: TGTGCCAGCAGTTACTCTGGACAGCTTGACACTGAAGCTTTCTTT; CDR3aa: CASSYSGQLDTEAFF
abundance: once; d_gene: -; j_gene: TRBJ1-1; v_gene: TRBV5-5; CDR3nt: TGTGCCAGCAGCTTGTTCGCAGAGAACACTGAAGCTTTCTTT; CDR3aa: CASSLFAENTEAFF
abundance: -; d_gene: TRBD1; j_gene: TRBJ1-2; v_gene: TRBV10-2; CDR3nt: TGCGCCAGCGGGGACAGGGACTATGGCTACACCTTC; CDR3aa: CASGDRDYGYTF
abundance: -; d_gene: -; j_gene: TRBJ1-1; v_gene: TRBV6-1; CDR3nt: TGTGCCAGCAGTGAAGGTATGAGGAGGGAACGGTTGAACACTGAAGCTTTCTTT; CDR3aa: CASSEGMRRERLNTEAFF
abundance: once; d_gene: -; j_gene: TRBJ1-3; v_gene: TRBV14; CDR3nt: TGTGCCAGCAGCCGGACTGCCTCTGGAAACACCATATATTTT; CDR3aa: CASSRTASGNTIYF
abundance: -; d_gene: TRBD1; j_gene: TRBJ2-7; v_gene: TRBV5-1; CDR3nt: TGCGCCAGCAGTTTGGCCGGGACAGGGAACGAGCAGTACTTC; CDR3aa: CASSLAGTGNEQYF
abundance: -; d_gene: TRBD1; j_gene: TRBJ1-2; v_gene: TRBV5-6; CDR3nt: TGTGCCAGCAGCCGAGACAGGGGGTTTAACTATGGTTACACCTTC; CDR3aa: CASSRDRGFNYGYTF
abundance: -; d_gene: -; j_gene: TRBJ1-1; v_gene: TRBV30; CDR3nt: TGTGCCTCGACCTATGGGGGCACATGGAGCACTGAAGCTTTCTTT; CDR3aa: CASTYGGTWSTEAFF
abundance: -; d_gene: -; j_gene: TRBJ1-3; v_gene: TRBV12-5; CDR3nt: TGTGCTAGTGGTTTGGTACTTTGGGTACGCGGGGCTGGAAACACCATATATTTT; CDR3aa: CASGLVLWVRGAGNTIYF
abundance: -; d_gene: -; j_gene: TRBJ1-1; v_gene: TRBV7-2; CDR3nt: TGTGCCAGCAGCTTATCCCGCGTGAACACTGAAGCTTTCTTT; CDR3aa: CASSLSRVNTEAFF
abundance: once; d_gene: -; j_gene: TRBJ2-6; v_gene: TRBV27; CDR3nt: TGTGCCAGCAGTGTAAAAACTGGGGCCAACGTCCTGACTTTC; CDR3aa: CASSVKTGANVLTF
abundance: -; d_gene: TRBD1; j_gene: TRBJ2-5; v_gene: TRBV30; CDR3nt: TGTGCCTGGAGTCGCGGACAGGGGGCTGCCGAGACCCAGTACTTC; CDR3aa: CAWSRGQGAAETQYF
abundance: -; d_gene: -; j_gene: TRBJ1-5; v_gene: TRBV6-8; CDR3nt: TGTGCCAGCAGTTCGCGTAAAGATCGGGAGGATCAGCCCCAGCATTTT; CDR3aa: CASSSRKDREDQPQHF
abundance: -; d_gene: -; j_gene: TRBJ1-2; v_gene: TRBV5-4; CDR3nt: TGTGCCAGCAGTCAAGCCTCTAACTATGGCTACACCTTC; CDR3aa: CASSQASNYGYTF
abundance: -; d_gene: -; j_gene: TRBJ1-1; v_gene: TRBV13; CDR3nt: TGTGCCAGCAGCTCCCTAGGAACAGCGGGCACTGAAGCTTTCTTT; CDR3aa: CASSSLGTAGTEAFF
abundance: once; d_gene: TRBD1; j_gene: TRBJ1-2; v_gene: TRBV5-6; CDR3nt: TGTGCCAGCAGCCCAGGGACAGGGGCCAACTATGGCTACACCTTC; CDR3aa: CASSPGTGANYGYTF
abundance: -; d_gene: -; j_gene: TRBJ2-7; v_gene: TRBV27; CDR3nt: TGTGCCAGCAGTTTTGGGGGGTACGAGCAGTACTTC; CDR3aa: CASSFGGYEQYF
abundance: -; d_gene: -; j_gene: TRBJ1-1; v_gene: TRBV6-5; CDR3nt: TGTGCCTCACAGTGGGGGGAGATGAACACTGAAGCTTTCTTT; CDR3aa: CASQWGEMNTEAFF
abundance: -; d_gene: -; j_gene: TRBJ1-1; v_gene: TRBV5-8; CDR3nt: TGTGCCAGCAACATAAAAGGGGCGGATACTGAAGCTTTCTTT; CDR3aa: CASNIKGADTEAFF
abundance: -; d_gene: -; j_gene: TRBJ1-5; v_gene: TRBV19; CDR3nt: TGTGCCAGTAGTTTGGGCGGGTTAAGCAATCAGCCCCAGCATTTT; CDR3aa: CASSLGGLSNQPQHF
abundance: -; d_gene: -; j_gene: TRBJ1-4; v_gene: TRBV15; CDR3nt: TGTGCCACCAGCAGAGGCAGTAATGAAAAACTGTTTTTT; CDR3aa: CATSRGSNEKLFF
abundance: -; d_gene: TRBD1; j_gene: TRBJ2-3; v_gene: TRBV27; CDR3nt: TGTGCCAGCAGTCACAGGGGCAGAAGCACAGATACGCAGTATTTT; CDR3aa: CASSHRGRSTDTQYF
abundance: -; d_gene: -; j_gene: TRBJ2-7; v_gene: TRBV19; CDR3nt: TGTGCCAGTAGTACCGACAGTGTTGCCAACGAGCAGTACTTC; CDR3aa: CASSTDSVANEQYF
abundance: -; d_gene: -; j_gene: TRBJ1-5; v_gene: TRBV4-1; CDR3nt: TGCGCCAGCAGCCAAGAGGAGGGTTCAAGACCCCAGCATTTT; CDR3aa: CASSQEEGSRPQHF
abundance: -; d_gene: -; j_gene: TRBJ2-7; v_gene: TRBV7-2; CDR3nt: TGTGCCAGCAGCTTAGGGCGGGGGCTCTACGAGCAGTACTTC; CDR3aa: CASSLGRGLYEQYF
abundance: -; d_gene: -; j_gene: TRBJ1-2; v_gene: TRBV7-9; CDR3nt: TGTGCCAGCAGCTTATCGCTAACGGGGGTCGTTGCTAACTATGGCTACACCTTC; CDR3aa: CASSLSLTGVVANYGYTF
abundance: -; d_gene: -; j_gene: TRBJ2-7; v_gene: TRBV7-2; CDR3nt: TGTGCCAGCAGCTTATTTCCACCGGTCACCTACGAGCAGTACTTC; CDR3aa: CASSLFPPVTYEQYF
abundance: -; d_gene: TRBD2; j_gene: TRBJ2-3; v_gene: TRBV13; CDR3nt: TGTGCCAGCAGCTTAGGCGTAGCGGGGCGAAGTACAGATACGCAGTATTTT; CDR3aa: CASSLGVAGRSTDTQYF
abundance: -; d_gene: -; j_gene: TRBJ2-6; v_gene: TRBV4-3; CDR3nt: TGCGCCCCGACACAGTTCTCTGGGGCCAACGTCCTGACTTTC; CDR3aa: CAPTQFSGANVLTF